The clone carrying this TCR beta chain occurred a few times. Its matching antigen is unknown. This PCR relied on a set of 60 Vbeta primers and 13 Jbeta primers. TCRdb's table, derived via immunoSEQ multiplex PCR, lists solely in-frame clones and lacks some. The data show 150,000 to 200,000 clones, with more than 60% seen just once and roughly 8.2% held by the top ten. This entry belongs to a study of cytomegalovirus exposure and HLA in healthy donors. Points from the study as a whole: Later on, a genetic analysis was performed. It linked a missense variant in DCLRE1C with V- and J-gene trimming of TCR beta.

The TCR was taken from a woman between 35 and 50 years old in good health and CMV-seropositive. Sequencing was carried out using PBMCs.

The CDR3 DNA sequence: TGTGCCAGCAGCTTAGCGCGCCCGGGAGATACGCAGTATTTT. Residues: CASSLARPGDTQYF. The chain has TRBV7-9 and TRBJ2-3; D not resolved. The germline CDR1 and CDR2 sequences are SEHNR and FQNEAQ (reference sequence). Deletions cut 0 bases from V and 5 bases from J, with 9 bases between. The CDR3 spans 14 residues.